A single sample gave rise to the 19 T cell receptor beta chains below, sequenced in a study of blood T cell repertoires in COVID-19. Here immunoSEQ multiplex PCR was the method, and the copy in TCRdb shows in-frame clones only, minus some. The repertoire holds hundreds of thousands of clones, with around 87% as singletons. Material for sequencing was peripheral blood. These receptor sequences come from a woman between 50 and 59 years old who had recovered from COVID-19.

DNA for the CDR3: TGTGCCAGCAGTTTATTACCCCTAGCGGGGGGGCCCGGAGATACGCAGTATTTT. Its protein product is CASSLLPLAGGPGDTQYF. The V call is TRBV27, the J call TRBJ2-3; 12 bases line up with TRBD2. Looked up from germline, CDR1 is MNHEY and CDR2 is SMNVEV (reference sequence). V lost 1 base, J lost 5 bases, and 10 bases stayed unmatched. The CDR3 loop spans 18 amino acids.

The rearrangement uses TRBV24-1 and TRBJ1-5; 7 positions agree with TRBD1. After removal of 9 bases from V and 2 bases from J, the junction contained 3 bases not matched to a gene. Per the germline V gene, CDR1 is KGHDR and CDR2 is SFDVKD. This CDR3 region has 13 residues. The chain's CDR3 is CATGGTGNQPQHF. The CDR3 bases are TGTGCCACCGGGGGGACAGGCAATCAGCCCCAGCATTTT.

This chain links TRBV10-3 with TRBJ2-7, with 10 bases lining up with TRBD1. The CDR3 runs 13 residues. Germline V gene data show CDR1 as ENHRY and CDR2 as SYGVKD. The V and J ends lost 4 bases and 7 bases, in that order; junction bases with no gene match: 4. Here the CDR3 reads CAISGQGAGEQYF. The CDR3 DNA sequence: TGTGCCATCAGTGGACAGGGGGCTGGGGAGCAGTACTTC.

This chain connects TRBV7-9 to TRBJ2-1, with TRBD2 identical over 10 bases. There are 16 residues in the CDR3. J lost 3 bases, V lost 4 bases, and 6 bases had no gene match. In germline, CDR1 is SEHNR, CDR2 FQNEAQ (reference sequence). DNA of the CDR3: TGTGCCAGCAGCTCAACTAGCGGGGAGAACTACAATGAGCAGTTCTTC. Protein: CASSSTSGENYNEQFF. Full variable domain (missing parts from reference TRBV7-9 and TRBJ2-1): DTGVSQNPRHKITKRGQNVTFRCDPISEHNRLYWYRQTLGQGPEFLTYFQNEAQLEKSRLLSDRFSAERPKGSFSTLEIQRTEQGDSAMYLCASSSTSGENYNEQFFGPGTRLTVL.

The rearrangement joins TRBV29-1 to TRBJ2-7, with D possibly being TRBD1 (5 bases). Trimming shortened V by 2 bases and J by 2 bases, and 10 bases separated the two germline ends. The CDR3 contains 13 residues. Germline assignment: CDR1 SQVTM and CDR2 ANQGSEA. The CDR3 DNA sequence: TGCAGCGTTGAACAGGGCGAAGCCTACGAGCAGTACTTC. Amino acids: CSVEQGEAYEQYF.

CDR3 sequence reads: CASSEIRTPGYEKLFF. CDR3 nucleotides: TGTGCCAGCAGTGAAATACGGACACCGGGCTATGAAAAACTGTTTTTT. The chain joins TRBV25-1 to TRBJ1-4, with D possibly being TRBD1 (5 bases). The CDR3 contains 16 residues. CDR1 and CDR2 (germline): MGHDK, SYGVNS. V was clipped by 2 bases and J by 6 bases, with 16 bases between them.

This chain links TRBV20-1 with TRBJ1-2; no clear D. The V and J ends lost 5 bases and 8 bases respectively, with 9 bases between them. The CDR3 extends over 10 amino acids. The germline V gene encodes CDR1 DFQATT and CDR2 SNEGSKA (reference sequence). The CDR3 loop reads CSAWAQGYTF. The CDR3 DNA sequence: TGCAGTGCTTGGGCCCAGGGCTACACCTTC.

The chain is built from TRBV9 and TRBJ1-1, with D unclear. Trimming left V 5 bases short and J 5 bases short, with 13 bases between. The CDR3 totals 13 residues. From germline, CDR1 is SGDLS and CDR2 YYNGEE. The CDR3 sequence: CASRHGDGTEAFF. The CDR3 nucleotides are TGTGCCAGCAGACACGGAGACGGTACTGAAGCTTTCTTT.

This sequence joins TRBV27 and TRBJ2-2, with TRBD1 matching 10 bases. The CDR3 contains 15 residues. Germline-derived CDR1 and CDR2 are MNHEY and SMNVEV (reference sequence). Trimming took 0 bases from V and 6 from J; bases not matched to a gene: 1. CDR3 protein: CASSLSTGGSGELFF. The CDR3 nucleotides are TGTGCCAGCAGTTTATCGACAGGGGGCTCCGGGGAGCTGTTTTTT.

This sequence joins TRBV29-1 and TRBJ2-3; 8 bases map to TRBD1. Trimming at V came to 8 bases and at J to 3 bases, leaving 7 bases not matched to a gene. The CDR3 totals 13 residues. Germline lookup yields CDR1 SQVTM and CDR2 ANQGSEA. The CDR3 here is CSQLNRGTDTQYF. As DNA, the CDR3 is TGCAGCCAATTGAACAGGGGGACAGATACGCAGTATTTT.

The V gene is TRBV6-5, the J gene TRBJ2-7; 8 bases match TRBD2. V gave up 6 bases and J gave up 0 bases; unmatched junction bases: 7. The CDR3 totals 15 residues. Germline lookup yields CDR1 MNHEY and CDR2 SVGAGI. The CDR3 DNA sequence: TGTGCCAGCAGGGCAACTAGCGGACCCTCCTACGAGCAGTACTTC. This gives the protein CASRATSGPSYEQYF.

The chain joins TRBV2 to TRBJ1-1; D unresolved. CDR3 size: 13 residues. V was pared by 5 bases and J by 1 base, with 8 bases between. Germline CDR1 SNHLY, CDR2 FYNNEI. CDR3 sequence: CASSTAGNTEAFF. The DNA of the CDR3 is TGTGCCAGCAGTACTGCGGGGAACACTGAAGCTTTCTTT. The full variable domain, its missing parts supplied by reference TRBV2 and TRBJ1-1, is EPEVTQTPSHQVTQMGQEVILRCVPISNHLYFYWYRQILGQKVEFLVSFYNNEISEKSEIFDDQFSVERPDGSNFTLKIRSTKLEDSAMYFCASSTAGNTEAFFGQGTRLTVV.

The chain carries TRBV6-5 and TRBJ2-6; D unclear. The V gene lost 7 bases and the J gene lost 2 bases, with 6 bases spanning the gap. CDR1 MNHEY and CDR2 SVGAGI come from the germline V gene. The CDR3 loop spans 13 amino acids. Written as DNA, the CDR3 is TGTGCCAGCACCAGGACTGGGGCCAACGTCCTGACTTTC. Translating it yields CASTRTGANVLTF.

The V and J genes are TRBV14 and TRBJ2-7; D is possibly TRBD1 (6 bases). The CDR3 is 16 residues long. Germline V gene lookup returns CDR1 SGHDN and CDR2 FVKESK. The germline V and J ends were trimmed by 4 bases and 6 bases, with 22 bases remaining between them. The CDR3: CASSRRQDPWVGEQYF. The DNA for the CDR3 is TGTGCCAGCAGCCGCAGACAGGATCCCTGGGTAGGCGAGCAGTACTTC.

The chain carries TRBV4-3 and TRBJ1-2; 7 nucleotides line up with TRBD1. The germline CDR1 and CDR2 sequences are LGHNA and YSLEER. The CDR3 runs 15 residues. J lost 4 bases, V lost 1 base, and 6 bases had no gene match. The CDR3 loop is CASSQVYRGGYGYTF. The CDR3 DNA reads TGCGCCAGCAGCCAAGTTTACAGGGGCGGCTATGGCTACACCTTC.

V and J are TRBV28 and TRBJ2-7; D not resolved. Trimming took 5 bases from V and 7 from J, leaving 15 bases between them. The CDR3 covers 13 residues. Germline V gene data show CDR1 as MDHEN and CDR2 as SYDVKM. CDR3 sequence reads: CASSMGLPPEQYF. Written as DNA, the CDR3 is TGTGCCAGCAGTATGGGCCTACCGCCTGAGCAGTACTTC.

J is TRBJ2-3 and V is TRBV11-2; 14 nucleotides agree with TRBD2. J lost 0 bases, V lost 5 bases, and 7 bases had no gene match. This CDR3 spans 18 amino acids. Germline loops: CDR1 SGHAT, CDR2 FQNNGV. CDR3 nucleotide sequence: TGTGCCAGCAGCCGACGTGGGACTAGCGGGAGTAGCACAGATACGCAGTATTTT. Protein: CASSRRGTSGSSTDTQYF.

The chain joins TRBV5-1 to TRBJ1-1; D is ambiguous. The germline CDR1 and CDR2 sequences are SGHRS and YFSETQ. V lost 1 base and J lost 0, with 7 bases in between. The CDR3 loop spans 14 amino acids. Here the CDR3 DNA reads TGCGCCAGCAGCTTGTGGCAGGTGAACACTGAAGCTTTCTTT. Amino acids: CASSLWQVNTEAFF.

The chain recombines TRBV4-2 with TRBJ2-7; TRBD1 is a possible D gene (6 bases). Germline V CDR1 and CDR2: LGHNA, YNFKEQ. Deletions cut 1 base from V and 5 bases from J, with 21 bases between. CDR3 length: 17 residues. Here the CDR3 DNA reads TGTGCCAGCAGCCAAGGTAGAATGAGGCAGGGGATGGACGAGCAGTACTTC. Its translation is CASSQGRMRQGMDEQYF.